The present entry profiles one TCR beta chain with its context. This sample is drawn from a study of blood T cell repertoires in COVID-19. The overall study: COVID-19 samples, acute and convalescent, were from the United States, Italy and Spain. T cells, B-cell-depleted T cells, or PBMCs provided the cDNA or gDNA that served as material.

In the source study's methods: Amplifying reference gene primers gave estimates of nucleated cell counts. Assay used: immunoSEQ multiplex PCR; TCRdb lists only in-frame clones, some missing. The D gene and trimming were derived from the DNA, and the V and J assignments and clone size from that table. The sample consists of approximately 140,000 clones, about 91% of them appearing once. Sequenced: peripheral blood. The receptor was isolated from a human donor in a cohort sampled during active COVID-19.

The CDR3 nucleotides read TGTGCCAGCAGCTTAAACGGGTTCACCGGGGAGCTGTTTTTT. Translation: CASSLNGFTGELFF. This chain joins TRBV7-2 and TRBJ2-2; D not certain. Germline lookup yields CDR1 SGHTA and CDR2 FQGNSA. This CDR3 spans 14 amino acids. V dropped 2 bases and J dropped 4 bases, with 8 bases sitting between them.